This T cell receptor (beta chain) came from a study of blood T cell repertoires in COVID-19. About the study: PBMCs, B-cell-depleted T cells, or T cells provided the cDNA or gDNA that made up the material.

In the original workflow: Scientists estimated how many nucleated cells there were by amplifying reference gene primers. Measured with immunoSEQ multiplex PCR; TCRdb has only the in-frame clones, and not every one. That table supplies the V and J calls and clone size; D and trimming were determined from the DNA. Seen here are 400,000 or so clones, roughly 86% observed once, and the top ten hold about 1.9%. Individuals drawn from 24 US areas were about 18 to 90 years old. Participants' reported clinical history set cohort assignment. The CDR3 length is 15 residues. Germline V gene sequence: CDR1 SGHRS, CDR2 YFSETQ. The ends lost 3 bases at V and 1 base at J; junction bases unmatched: 7.

The rearrangement uses TRBV5-1 and TRBJ2-7; 7 nucleotides align to TRBD1. The sequenced material came from PBMCs or T cells enriched from blood (not recorded which). The receptor's source is a man aged 40-49 years in a cohort exposed to, infected with or recovered from COVID-19 (not recorded which). The CDR3 reads CASSSPGQNSYEQYF. CDR3 DNA: TGCGCCAGCAGCTCCCCGGGACAGAATTCCTACGAGCAGTACTTC.